A selection of T cell receptor beta chains follows, all from one sample in a study of T cells in Graves' hyperthyroidism and ophthalmopathy. TCRdb fed the multiplex PCR reads into MiXCR, producing one record per CDR3 protein. The sample has about 640,000 distinct CDR3 sequences, about 20% seen once. The sample taken for sequencing was blood. These receptors all come from a man aged 30 to 45 with Graves' ophthalmopathy. Each CDR3 is given with its conserved first and last residue.

CDR3 protein: CSARGILINEKLFF; V gene: TRBV20-1; J gene: TRBJ1-4; CDR3 length: 14
CDR3 protein: CASSQESSSGYTF; V gene: TRBV3-1; J gene: TRBJ1-2; CDR3 length: 13
CDR3 protein: CASSFRSGGETGELFF; V gene: TRBV7-9; J gene: TRBJ2-2; CDR3 length: 16
CDR3 protein: CASSLFPSGRRDTQYF; V gene: TRBV28; J gene: TRBJ2-3; CDR3 length: 16
CDR3 protein: CSVEGGDRGSYEQYF; V gene: TRBV29-1; J gene: TRBJ2-7; CDR3 length: 15
CDR3 protein: CASSAGDRGNGYTF; V gene: TRBV5-1; J gene: TRBJ1-2; CDR3 length: 14
CDR3 protein: CASIKKGMNTEAFF; V gene: TRBV2; J gene: TRBJ1-1; CDR3 length: 14
CDR3 protein: CASKVLGEQYF; V gene: TRBV6-1; J gene: TRBJ2-7; CDR3 length: 11
CDR3 protein: CSARASGLEQFF; V gene: TRBV20-1; J gene: TRBJ2-1; CDR3 length: 12
CDR3 protein: CSATRQQNTEAFF; V gene: TRBV20-1; J gene: TRBJ1-1; CDR3 length: 13
CDR3 protein: CASSYSPGMGEKLFF; V gene: TRBV6-5; J gene: TRBJ1-4; CDR3 length: 15
CDR3 protein: CASSLALAGGRDEQFF; V gene: TRBV5-1; J gene: TRBJ2-1; CDR3 length: 16
CDR3 protein: CASSLRNENIQYF; V gene: TRBV28; J gene: TRBJ2-4; CDR3 length: 13
CDR3 protein: CASTGTQKYEQYF; V gene: TRBV11-2; J gene: TRBJ2-7; CDR3 length: 13
CDR3 protein: CASSQDTGERYNEQFF; V gene: TRBV3-1; J gene: TRBJ2-1; CDR3 length: 16
CDR3 protein: CATQGSMNTEAFF; V gene: TRBV24-1; J gene: TRBJ1-1; CDR3 length: 13
CDR3 protein: CASRKHSGDSSYNEQFF; V gene: TRBV28; J gene: TRBJ2-1; CDR3 length: 17